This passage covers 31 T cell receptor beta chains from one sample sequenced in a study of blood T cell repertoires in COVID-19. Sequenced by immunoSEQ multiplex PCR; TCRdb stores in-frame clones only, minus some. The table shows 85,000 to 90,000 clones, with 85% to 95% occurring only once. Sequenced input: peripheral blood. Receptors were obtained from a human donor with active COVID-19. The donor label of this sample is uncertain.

The CDR3 reads CASRGNSPLHF. The CDR3 DNA follows: TGTGCCAGCCGGGGTAACTCACCCCTCCACTTT. The rearrangement links TRBV19 to TRBJ1-6, with unresolved D. V gave up 9 bases and J gave up 10 bases, with 10 bases separating them. The CDR3 spans 11 residues. Per germline, CDR1 LNHDA and CDR2 SQIVND (reference sequence).

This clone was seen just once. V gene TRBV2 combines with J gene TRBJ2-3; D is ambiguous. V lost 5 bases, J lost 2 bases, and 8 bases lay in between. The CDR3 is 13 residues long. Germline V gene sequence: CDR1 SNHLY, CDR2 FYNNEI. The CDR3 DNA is TGTGCCAGCAGTCCCGACACCACAGATACGCAGTATTTT. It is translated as CASSPDTTDTQYF.

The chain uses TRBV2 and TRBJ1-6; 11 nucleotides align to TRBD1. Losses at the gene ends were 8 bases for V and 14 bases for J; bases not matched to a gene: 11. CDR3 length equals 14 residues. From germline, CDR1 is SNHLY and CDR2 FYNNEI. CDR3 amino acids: CASGGDRGKLTLHF. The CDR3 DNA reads TGTGCCAGCGGAGGGGACAGGGGGAAATTGACCCTCCACTTT.

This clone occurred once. CDR3 sequence (DNA): TGTGCCATCAGCACCGCAGGGGGATCAGAGCCTAATGAAAAACTGTTTTTT. This sequence encodes CAISTAGGSEPNEKLFF. This chain joins TRBV10-3 and TRBJ1-4, with TRBD1 identical over 7 bases. The V segment lost 6 bases and the J segment 3 bases; nucleotides outside the gene matches: 13. The CDR3 is made up of 17 amino acids. Germline V lookup: CDR1 ENHRY, CDR2 SYGVKD.

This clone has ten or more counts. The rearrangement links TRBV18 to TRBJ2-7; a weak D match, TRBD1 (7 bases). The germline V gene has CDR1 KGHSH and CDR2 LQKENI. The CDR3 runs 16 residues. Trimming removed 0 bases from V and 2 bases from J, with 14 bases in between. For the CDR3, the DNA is TGTGCCAGCTCACCACCGGAGGGGGCAGGGGCCTACGAGCAGTACTTC. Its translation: CASSPPEGAGAYEQYF.

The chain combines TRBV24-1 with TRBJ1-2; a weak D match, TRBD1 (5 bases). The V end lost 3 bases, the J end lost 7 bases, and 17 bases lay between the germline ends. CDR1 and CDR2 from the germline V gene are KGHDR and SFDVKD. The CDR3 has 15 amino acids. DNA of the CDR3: TGTGCCACCAGTGATGTTGGGGACCTGGGGGGTGGCTACACCTTC. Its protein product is CATSDVGDLGGGYTF.

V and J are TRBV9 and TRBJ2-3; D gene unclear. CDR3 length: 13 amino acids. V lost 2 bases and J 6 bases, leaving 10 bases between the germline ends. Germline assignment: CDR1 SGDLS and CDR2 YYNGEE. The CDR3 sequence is CASSVAGRDTQYF. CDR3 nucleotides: TGTGCCAGCAGCGTGGCTGGCAGGGATACGCAGTATTTT.

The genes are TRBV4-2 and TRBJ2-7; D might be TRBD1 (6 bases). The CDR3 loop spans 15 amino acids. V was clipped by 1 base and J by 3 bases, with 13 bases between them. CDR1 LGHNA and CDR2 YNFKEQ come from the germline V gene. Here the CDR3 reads CASSQVAGQLYEQYF. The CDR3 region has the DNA TGTGCCAGCAGCCAAGTGGCTGGACAGCTCTACGAGCAGTACTTC.

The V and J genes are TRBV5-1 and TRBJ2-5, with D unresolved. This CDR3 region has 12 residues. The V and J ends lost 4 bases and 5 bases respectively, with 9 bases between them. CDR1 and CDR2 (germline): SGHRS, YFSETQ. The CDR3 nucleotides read TGCGCCAGCAGCCGAGGTAGGGAGACCCAGTACTTC. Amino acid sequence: CASSRGRETQYF.

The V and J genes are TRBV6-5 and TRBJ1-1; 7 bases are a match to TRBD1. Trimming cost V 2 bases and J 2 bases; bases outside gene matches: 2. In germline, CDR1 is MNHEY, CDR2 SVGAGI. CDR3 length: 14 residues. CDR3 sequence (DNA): TGTGCCAGCAGTTACCGGGACAGCAACACTGAAGCTTTCTTT. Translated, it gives CASSYRDSNTEAFF.

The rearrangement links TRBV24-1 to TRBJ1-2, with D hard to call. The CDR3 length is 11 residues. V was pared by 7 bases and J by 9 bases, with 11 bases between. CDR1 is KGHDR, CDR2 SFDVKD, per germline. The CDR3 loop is CATSRGVSYTF. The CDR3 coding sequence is TGTGCCACCAGCCGGGGAGTGAGCTACACCTTC.

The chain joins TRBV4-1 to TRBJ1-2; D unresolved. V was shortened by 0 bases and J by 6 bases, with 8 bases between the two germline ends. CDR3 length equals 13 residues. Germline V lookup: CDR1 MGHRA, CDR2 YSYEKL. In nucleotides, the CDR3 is TGCGCCAGCAGCCAAGATCTCAGGAATGGCTACACCTTC. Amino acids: CASSQDLRNGYTF.

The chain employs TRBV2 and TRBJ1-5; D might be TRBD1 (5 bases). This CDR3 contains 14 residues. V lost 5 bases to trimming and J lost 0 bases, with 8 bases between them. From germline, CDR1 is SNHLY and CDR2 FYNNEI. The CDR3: CASSFQGSNQPQHF. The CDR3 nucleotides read TGTGCCAGCAGTTTCCAGGGTAGCAATCAGCCCCAGCATTTT.

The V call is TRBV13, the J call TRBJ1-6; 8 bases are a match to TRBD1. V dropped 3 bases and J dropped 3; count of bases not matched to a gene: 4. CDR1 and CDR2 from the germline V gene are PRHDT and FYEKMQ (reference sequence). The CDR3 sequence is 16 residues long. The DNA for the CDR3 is TGTGCCAGCAGCTTGGGACAGGCGAACTATAATTCACCCCTCCACTTT. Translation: CASSLGQANYNSPLHF.

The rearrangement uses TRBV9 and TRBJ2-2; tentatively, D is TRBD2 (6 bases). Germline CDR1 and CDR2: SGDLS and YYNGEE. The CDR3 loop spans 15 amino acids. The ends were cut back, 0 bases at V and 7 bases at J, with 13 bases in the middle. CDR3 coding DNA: TGTGCCAGCAGCGTAGCCCGGGGGTATGACGGGGAGCTGTTTTTT. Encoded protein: CASSVARGYDGELFF.

CDR3 nucleotides: TGCGCCAGCAGTGAGTCGGGACAGCCAACGGATACGCAGTATTTT. Translated, it gives CASSESGQPTDTQYF. The chain is built from TRBV10-1 and TRBJ2-3; 7 positions agree with TRBD1. The V and J ends lost 0 bases and 6 bases, in that order; junction bases with no gene match: 6. Germline V gene data show CDR1 as WNHNN and CDR2 as SYGVQD (reference sequence). This CDR3 spans 15 amino acids.

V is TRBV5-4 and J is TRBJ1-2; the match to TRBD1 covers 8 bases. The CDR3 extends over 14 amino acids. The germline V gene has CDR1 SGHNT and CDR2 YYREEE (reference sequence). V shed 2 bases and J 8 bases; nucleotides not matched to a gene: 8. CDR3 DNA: TGTGCCAGCAGCTTTCAGGGGGCGCTTCGCGGCTACACCTTC. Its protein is CASSFQGALRGYTF.

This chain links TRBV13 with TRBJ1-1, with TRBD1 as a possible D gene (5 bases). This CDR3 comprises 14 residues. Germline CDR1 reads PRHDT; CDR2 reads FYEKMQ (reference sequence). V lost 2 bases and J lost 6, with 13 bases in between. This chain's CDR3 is CASSLKGPPSEAFF. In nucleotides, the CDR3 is TGTGCCAGCAGCTTAAAGGGGCCCCCTTCTGAAGCTTTCTTT.

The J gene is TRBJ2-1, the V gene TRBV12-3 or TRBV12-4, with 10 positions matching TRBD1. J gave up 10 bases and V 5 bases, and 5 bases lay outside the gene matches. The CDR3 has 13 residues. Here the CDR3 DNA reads TGTGCCAGCAGTAAGGGACAGGGGAGGGAGCAGTTCTTC. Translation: CASSKGQGREQFF.

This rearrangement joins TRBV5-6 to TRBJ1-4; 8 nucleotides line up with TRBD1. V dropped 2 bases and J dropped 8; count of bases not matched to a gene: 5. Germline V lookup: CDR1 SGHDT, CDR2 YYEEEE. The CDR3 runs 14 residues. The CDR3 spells CASSFGTGGEKLFF. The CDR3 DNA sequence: TGTGCCAGCAGCTTCGGGACAGGAGGGGAAAAACTGTTTTTT. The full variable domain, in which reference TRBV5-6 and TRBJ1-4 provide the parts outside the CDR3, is DAGVTQSPTHLIKTRGQQVTLRCSPKSGHDTVSWYQQALGQGPQFIFQYYEEEERQRGNFPDRFSGHQFPNYSSELNVNALLLGDSALYLCASSFGTGGEKLFFGSGTQLSVL.

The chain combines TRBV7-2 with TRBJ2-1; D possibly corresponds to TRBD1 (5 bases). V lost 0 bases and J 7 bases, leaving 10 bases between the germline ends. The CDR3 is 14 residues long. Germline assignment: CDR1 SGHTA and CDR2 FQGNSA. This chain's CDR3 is CASSLAGRVNEQFF. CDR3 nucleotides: TGTGCCAGCAGCTTAGCGGGCAGGGTGAATGAGCAGTTCTTC. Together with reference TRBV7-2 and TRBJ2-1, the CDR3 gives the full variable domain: GAGVSQSPSNKVTEKGKDVELRCDPISGHTALYWYRQSLGQGLEFLIYFQGNSAPDKSGLPSDRFSAERTGGSVSTLTIQRTQQEDSAVYLCASSLAGRVNEQFFGPGTRLTVL.

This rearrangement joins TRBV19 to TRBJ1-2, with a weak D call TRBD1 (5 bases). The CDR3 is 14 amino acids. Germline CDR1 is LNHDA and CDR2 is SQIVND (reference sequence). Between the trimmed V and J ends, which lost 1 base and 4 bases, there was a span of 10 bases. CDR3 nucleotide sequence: TGTGCCAGTAGTATAGGCAGGGATCGCTATGGCTACACCTTC. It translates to CASSIGRDRYGYTF.

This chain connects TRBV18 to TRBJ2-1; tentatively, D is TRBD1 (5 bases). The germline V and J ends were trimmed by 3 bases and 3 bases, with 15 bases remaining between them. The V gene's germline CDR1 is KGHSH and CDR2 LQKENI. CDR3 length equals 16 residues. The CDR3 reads CASSPQGKKDYNEQFF. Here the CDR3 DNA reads TGTGCCAGCTCACCCCAGGGAAAAAAAGACTACAATGAGCAGTTCTTC.

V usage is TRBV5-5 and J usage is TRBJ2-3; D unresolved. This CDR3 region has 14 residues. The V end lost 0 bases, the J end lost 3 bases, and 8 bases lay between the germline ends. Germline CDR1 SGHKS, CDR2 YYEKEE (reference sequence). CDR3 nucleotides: TGTGCCAGCAGCTTGGGGCAGTCAACAGATACGCAGTATTTT. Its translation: CASSLGQSTDTQYF.

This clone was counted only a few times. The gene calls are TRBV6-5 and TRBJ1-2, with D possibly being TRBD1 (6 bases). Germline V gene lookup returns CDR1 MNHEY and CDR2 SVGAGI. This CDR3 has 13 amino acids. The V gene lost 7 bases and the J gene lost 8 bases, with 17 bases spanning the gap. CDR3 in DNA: TGTGCCAGCACCCCGAGGGGGTCTAGGGGCTACACCTTC. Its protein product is CASTPRGSRGYTF.

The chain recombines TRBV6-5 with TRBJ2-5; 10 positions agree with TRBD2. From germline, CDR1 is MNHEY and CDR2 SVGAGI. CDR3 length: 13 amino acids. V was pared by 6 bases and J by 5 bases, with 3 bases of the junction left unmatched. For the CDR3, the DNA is TGTGCCAGCAGGGATAGCGGGGGGGAGACCCAGTACTTC. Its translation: CASRDSGGETQYF.

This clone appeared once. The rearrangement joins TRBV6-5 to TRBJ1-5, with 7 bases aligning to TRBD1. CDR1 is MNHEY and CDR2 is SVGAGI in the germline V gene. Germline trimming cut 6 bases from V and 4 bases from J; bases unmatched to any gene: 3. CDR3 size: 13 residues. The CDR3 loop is CASSRQGNQPQHF. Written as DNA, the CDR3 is TGTGCCAGCAGCCGACAGGGAAATCAGCCCCAGCATTTT.

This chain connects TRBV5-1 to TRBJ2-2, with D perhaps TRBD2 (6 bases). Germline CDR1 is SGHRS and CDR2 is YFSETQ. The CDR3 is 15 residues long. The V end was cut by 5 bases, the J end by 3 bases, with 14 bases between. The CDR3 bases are TGCGCCAGCAGAGAGGGAGGCCAGTACACCGGGGAGCTGTTTTTT. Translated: CASREGGQYTGELFF.

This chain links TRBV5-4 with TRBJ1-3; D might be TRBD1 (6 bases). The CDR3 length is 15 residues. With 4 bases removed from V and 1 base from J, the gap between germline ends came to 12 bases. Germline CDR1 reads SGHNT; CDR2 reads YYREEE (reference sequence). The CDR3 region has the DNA TGTGCCAGCAGCGGGGACACTTCTTCTGGAAACACCATATATTTT. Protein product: CASSGDTSSGNTIYF.

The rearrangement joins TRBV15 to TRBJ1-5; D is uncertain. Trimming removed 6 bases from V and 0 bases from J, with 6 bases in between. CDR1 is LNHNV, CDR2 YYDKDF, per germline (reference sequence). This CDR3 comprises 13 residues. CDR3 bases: TGTGCCACCAGAGCCTATAGCAATCAGCCCCAGCATTTT. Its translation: CATRAYSNQPQHF.

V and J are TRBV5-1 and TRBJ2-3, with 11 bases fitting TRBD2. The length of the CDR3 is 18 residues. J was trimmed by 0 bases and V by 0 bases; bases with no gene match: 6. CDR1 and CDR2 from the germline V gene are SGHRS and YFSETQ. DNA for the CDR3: TGCGCCAGCAGCTTGGGTAGCGGGGGGGCCTATAGCACAGATACGCAGTATTTT. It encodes CASSLGSGGAYSTDTQYF.